This T cell receptor (beta chain) was sequenced for a study of circulating CD8 cells and anti-PD-1 response in melanoma. On the study more broadly: Response groups: complete/partial responders versus stable/progressive non-responders. Findings and caveats of the study: The cohort mixed treatment-naive and previously treated patients. Clonotype sharing was highest between DPOS and TIGIT subsets.

This clonotype qualifies as large (0.1 to 1%). The antigen is undetermined. The QIAseq Immune Repertoire TCR panel built the libraries from roughly 15 ng of total RNA. MiXCR, applied by TCRdb to the reads, yields one record per CDR3 protein. This table holds roughly 460 distinct CDR3 sequences, about 6.3% found once. Sorting of live CD3+CD8+TCRalphabeta+ cells by PD-1 and/or TIGIT gave four subsets. Germline lookup yields CDR1 MNHNS and CDR2 SASEGT. V dropped 4 bases and J dropped 0; count of bases not matched to a gene: 0. The length of the CDR3 is 14 residues. The sequencing here drew on CD8+ T cells from PBMCs, taken at baseline or after one month of anti-PD-1 therapy (not recorded which). The sequence came from a human donor with melanoma. The chain uses TRBV6-1 and TRBJ2-3; the match to TRBD1 covers 8 bases. The CDR3 loop is CASSGTGSTDTQYF. The CDR3 nucleotides read TGTGCCAGCAGTGGGACAGGGAGCACAGATACGCAGTATTTT.